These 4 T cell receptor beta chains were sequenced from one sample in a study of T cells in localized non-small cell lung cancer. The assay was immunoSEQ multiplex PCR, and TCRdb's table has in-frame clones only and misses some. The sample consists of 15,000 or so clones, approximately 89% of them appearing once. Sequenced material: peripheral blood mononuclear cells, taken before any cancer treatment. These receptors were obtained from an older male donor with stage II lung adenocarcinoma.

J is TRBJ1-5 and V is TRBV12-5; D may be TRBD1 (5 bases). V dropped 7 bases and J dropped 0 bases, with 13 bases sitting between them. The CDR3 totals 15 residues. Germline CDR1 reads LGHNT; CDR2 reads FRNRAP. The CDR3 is CASARDGNSNQPQHF. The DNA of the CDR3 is TGTGCTAGTGCCAGGGACGGCAATAGCAATCAGCCCCAGCATTTT. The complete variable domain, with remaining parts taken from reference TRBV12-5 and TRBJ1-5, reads DARVTQTPRHKVTEMGQEVTMRCQPILGHNTVFWYRQTMMQGLELLAYFRNRAPLDDSGMPKDRFSAEMPDATLATLKIQPSEPRDSAVYFCASARDGNSNQPQHFGDGTRLSIL.

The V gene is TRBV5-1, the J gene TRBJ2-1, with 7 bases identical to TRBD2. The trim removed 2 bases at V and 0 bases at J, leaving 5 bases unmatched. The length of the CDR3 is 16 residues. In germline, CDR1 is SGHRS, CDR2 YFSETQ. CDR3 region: CASSFGGGSSYNEQFF. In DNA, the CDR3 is TGCGCCAGCAGCTTCGGAGGCGGGAGCTCCTACAATGAGCAGTTCTTC.

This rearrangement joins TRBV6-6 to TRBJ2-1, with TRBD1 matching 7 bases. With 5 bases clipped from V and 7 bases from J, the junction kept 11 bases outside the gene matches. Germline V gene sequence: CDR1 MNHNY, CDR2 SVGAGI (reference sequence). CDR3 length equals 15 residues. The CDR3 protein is CASSPALGQINEQFF. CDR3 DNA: TGTGCCAGCAGTCCTGCATTGGGACAGATTAATGAGCAGTTCTTC.

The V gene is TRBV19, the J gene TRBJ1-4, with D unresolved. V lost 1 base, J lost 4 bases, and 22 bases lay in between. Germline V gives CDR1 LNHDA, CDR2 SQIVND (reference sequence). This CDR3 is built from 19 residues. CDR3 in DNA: TGTGCCAGTAGTATAGGCAGATCCGTCGGCAGGCTGGGTAATGAAAAACTGTTTTTT. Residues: CASSIGRSVGRLGNEKLFF.